These 28 T cell receptor beta chains share one sample of origin, sequenced in a study of molecular identifiers for immune sequencing clone quantification. TCRdb re-derived calls from the PCR reads in MiXCR, one entry per CDR3 protein. Here the sample spans just under 650,000 distinct CDR3 sequences, about 20% being singletons. The sequenced sample consisted of naive CD8+ T cells from blood, with Jurkat cell RNA spiked in. Subset given: FACS-sorted CD8+CD4-CCR7+CD45RA+ naive T cells. The receptors originated from a human donor in good health. Some libraries in this study had Jurkat cell RNA spiked in.

Worth noting for this clonotype: A much larger clone differs by one base, so this may be a read error. This rearrangement joins TRBV14 to TRBJ2-5; 10 nucleotides line up with TRBD2. Trimming at V came to 8 bases and at J to 0 bases, leaving 9 bases not matched to a gene. The CDR3 totals 16 residues. CDR1 and CDR2 from the germline V gene are SGHDN and FVKESK. The CDR3 nucleotides are TGTGCCAGCTGCTCCCATAGCGGGGGGTACCAAGAGACCCAGTACTTC. It is translated as CASCSHSGGYQETQYF.

As for this clonotype: With a much larger clone just one base away, this may be a read error. The missing conserved phenylalanine or tryptophan at the end of this CDR3 makes a read error likely. The chain recombines TRBV20-1 with TRBJ1-1, with TRBD1 as a possible D gene (5 bases). Trimming left V 5 bases short and J 11 bases short, with 12 bases between. Germline V gene lookup returns CDR1 DFQATT and CDR2 SNEGSKA (reference sequence). The CDR3 is made up of 10 amino acids. The CDR3 here is CSAWGLWAFL. The CDR3 coding sequence is TGCAGTGCTTGGGGACTGTGGGCTTTCCTT.

At least ten counts were recorded for this clonotype. The rearrangement joins TRBV25-1 to TRBJ1-1, with a possible D match to TRBD1 (6 bases). The V end lost 4 bases, the J end lost 3 bases, and 9 bases lay between the germline ends. The CDR3 extends over 13 amino acids. Looked up from germline, CDR1 is MGHDK and CDR2 is SYGVNS. The CDR3 here is CASSVSGDTEAFF. CDR3 DNA: TGTGCCAGCAGTGTCTCAGGGGACACTGAAGCTTTCTTT.

Comments on this clonotype: A much larger clone lies one base from this, so it may be a read error. This chain uses TRBV7-9 with TRBJ1-1; TRBD1 aligns across 8 bases. The CDR3 has 16 residues. Germline V gene sequence: CDR1 SEHNR, CDR2 FQNEAQ (reference sequence). The CDR3 DNA follows: TGTGCCAGCCGCTTGGGCCTCCAGGGGGCCCGGACTGAAGCTTTCTTT. Its translation: CASRLGLQGARTEAFF.

This clonotype was seen many times. The chain employs TRBV19 and TRBJ2-6; D ambiguous. Trimming removed 3 bases from V and 1 base from J, with 16 bases in between. Germline values: CDR1 LNHDA, CDR2 SQIVND (reference sequence). The CDR3 covers 18 residues. This CDR3 reads CASSIGMGWPSGANVLTF. The CDR3 DNA reads TGTGCCAGTAGTATCGGTATGGGTTGGCCTTCTGGGGCCAACGTCCTGACTTTC.

This clonotype was counted at least ten times. The rearrangement links TRBV7-9 to TRBJ2-1; perhaps TRBD1 as D (7 bases). Germline V CDR1 and CDR2: SEHNR, FQNEAQ (reference sequence). V gave up 8 bases and J gave up 4 bases, with 12 bases separating them. The CDR3 has 13 amino acids. The CDR3 region is CASQGGLYNEQFF. In DNA, the CDR3 is TGTGCCAGCCAGGGGGGCCTGTACAATGAGCAGTTCTTC.

This clonotype came up many times. The CDR3 sequence is CASSPGVYEQYF. CDR3 in DNA: TGTGCCAGCAGTCCTGGGGTCTACGAGCAGTACTTC. The V gene is TRBV12-3 or TRBV12-4, the J gene TRBJ2-7; D is unclear. The CDR3 spans 12 residues. Trimming cost V 5 bases and J 3 bases, with 8 bases left between them.

This clonotype was seen ten or more times. V gene TRBV2 combines with J gene TRBJ2-4, with 8 bases matching TRBD1. Losses at the gene ends were 10 bases for V and 8 bases for J; bases not matched to a gene: 13. CDR3 length: 14 amino acids. Germline values: CDR1 SNHLY, CDR2 FYNNEI. The DNA for the CDR3 is TGTGCCACCACCCCGACAGGGGTCGGAGACATTCAGTACTTC. This encodes CATTPTGVGDIQYF.

This clonotype was recorded at least ten times. The chain employs TRBV23-1 and TRBJ2-6; no definite D call. TRBV23-1 falls under the ORF class, with uncertain function. This CDR3 is built from 17 residues. The ends were cut back, 3 bases at V and 1 base at J, with 13 bases in the middle. In DNA form, the CDR3 reads TGCGCCAGCAGTCATTGGTGGGTTAGGTCTGGGGCCAACGTCCTGACTTTC. Protein: CASSHWWVRSGANVLTF.

In its sample, this clonotype was seen many times. The chain couples TRBV28 to TRBJ2-7, with D unresolved. CDR3 length equals 11 residues. Deletions cut 3 bases from V and 3 bases from J, with 3 bases between. CDR1 MDHEN and CDR2 SYDVKM come from the germline V gene. CDR3: CASSFNYEQYF. The CDR3 DNA reads as TGTGCCAGCAGTTTCAACTACGAGCAGTACTTC.

The CDR3 DNA is TGTGCCATCAGTGAGGGTTCTGAGGGAGTCGGGGATGAAAAACTGTTTTTT. Its translation is CAISEGSEGVGDEKLFF. The gene calls are TRBV10-3 and TRBJ1-4; D remains ambiguous. This CDR3 is built from 17 residues. Trimming removed 2 bases at V and 6 bases at J, with 19 bases between. Germline-derived CDR1 and CDR2 are ENHRY and SYGVKD.

This clonotype appeared a single time. Possible read error: a much larger clone is one base away. The chain joins TRBV9 to TRBJ2-3, with D possibly TRBD2 on 5 matching bases. The CDR3 loop spans 16 amino acids. Looked up from germline, CDR1 is SGDLS and CDR2 is YYNGEE. The CDR3: CASSPGWRPSTDMQYF. CDR3 bases: TGTGCCAGCAGCCCAGGCTGGAGGCCTAGCACAGATATGCAGTATTTT.

This clonotype was seen at least ten times. This rearrangement joins TRBV29-1 to TRBJ2-2, with TRBD1 as a possible D gene (8 bases). Looked up from germline, CDR1 is SQVTM and CDR2 is ANQGSEA. Deletions cut 5 bases from V and 5 bases from J, with 18 bases between. The CDR3 has 15 residues. The CDR3, as DNA: TGCAGCGTTATTTTACAGGGGGGGGGAACCGGGGAGCTGTTTTTT. Protein sequence: CSVILQGGGTGELFF.

In its sample, this clonotype was seen many times. V gene TRBV13 combines with J gene TRBJ1-1, with D possibly matching TRBD1 (5 bases). The CDR3 has 14 residues. Trimming shortened V by 4 bases and J by 5 bases, and 14 bases separated the two germline ends. Germline V gene sequence: CDR1 PRHDT, CDR2 FYEKMQ (reference sequence). The CDR3 protein is CASSSQGERTEAFF. The CDR3 nucleotides are TGTGCCAGCAGCTCCCAGGGCGAACGGACTGAAGCTTTCTTT.

This chain joins TRBV7-9 and TRBJ2-1; a weak D match, TRBD1 (6 bases). The CDR3 contains 14 residues. V was clipped by 7 bases and J by 7 bases, with 17 bases between them. The germline CDR1 and CDR2 sequences are SEHNR and FQNEAQ (reference sequence). CDR3 DNA sequence: TGTGCCAGCATGGGGCAGGGGTGGGATAATGAGCAGTTCTTC. It specifies CASMGQGWDNEQFF.

A remark on this clonotype: Being one base from a much bigger clone, this may be a read error. The CDR3 nucleotides are TGTGCCCGGAGTGTCGCGCACAATGAGCAGTTCTTC. Protein: CARSVAHNEQFF. The V call is TRBV30, the J call TRBJ2-1; D is unclear. The germline CDR1 and CDR2 sequences are GTSNPN and SVGIG (reference sequence). This CDR3 spans 12 amino acids.

A remark on this clonotype: This clone may be a read error of a much larger clone one base away. V is TRBV30 and J is TRBJ2-3; D possibly matches TRBD1 or TRBD2 (5 bases each). The J call may be faulty, since TRBJ2-5 better matches the DNA end. Germline CDR1 and CDR2: GTSNPN and SVGIG (reference sequence). This CDR3 is built from 13 residues. The CDR3 sequence: CARSTGLEETQYF. The CDR3 DNA reads TGTGCCCGGAGTACAGGACTGGAAGAGACCCAGTACTTC.

This clonotype was recorded many times. The chain is built from TRBV6-6 and TRBJ1-1; D is unclear. The CDR3 consists of 15 residues. V was clipped by 0 bases and J by 5 bases, with 13 bases between them. From germline, CDR1 is MNHNY and CDR2 SVGAGI (reference sequence). CDR3 DNA: TGTGCCAGCAGTTACTCGATGGAGGTAGGGACTGAAGCTTTCTTT. This translates into CASSYSMEVGTEAFF.

In its sample, this clonotype was seen many times. This chain uses TRBV11-2 with TRBJ2-7; D gene uncertain. V was clipped by 2 bases and J by 0 bases, with 11 bases between them. There are 15 residues in the CDR3. From germline, CDR1 is SGHAT and CDR2 FQNNGV. For the CDR3, the DNA is TGTGCCAGCAGCTTACTCCCCCTGGCCTCCTACGAGCAGTACTTC. Translating gives CASSLLPLASYEQYF.

This clonotype was counted many times. V usage is TRBV2 and J usage is TRBJ1-2; D gene uncertain. V gave up 5 bases and J gave up 4 bases, with 8 bases separating them. Germline V gives CDR1 SNHLY, CDR2 FYNNEI. This CDR3 comprises 12 residues. Here the CDR3 reads CASSHRVYGYTF. CDR3 in DNA: TGTGCCAGCAGTCACCGCGTCTATGGCTACACCTTC.

CDR3 nucleotides: TGTGCCAGCAGCCCCCTGGGTATGGAGGTGAACACTGAAGCTTTCTTT. Translation gives CASSPLGMEVNTEAFF. This chain uses TRBV13 with TRBJ1-1, with D unresolved. This CDR3 has 16 residues. Trimming stripped 5 bases from V and 0 bases from J, with 16 bases between. Germline-derived CDR1 and CDR2 are PRHDT and FYEKMQ (reference sequence). Full variable domain (outside the CDR3, taken from reference TRBV13 and TRBJ1-1): AAGVIQSPRHLIKEKRETATLKCYPIPRHDTVYWYQQGPGQDPQFLISFYEKMQSDKGSIPDRFSAQQFSDYHSELNMSSLELGDSALYFCASSPLGMEVNTEAFFGQGTRLTVV.

A note on this clonotype: One base away lies a much larger clone, so this may be a sequencing read error. The V call is TRBV5-1, the J call TRBJ2-1; D uncertain. The length of the CDR3 is 14 residues. CDR1 SGHRS and CDR2 YFSETQ come from the germline V gene. The CDR3 bases are TGCGCCAGCAGCTTGGGGCCCCAACCCAATGAGCAGCTCTTC. It encodes CASSLGPQPNEQLF.

The V call is TRBV7-2, the J call TRBJ2-7; D is unclear. The V gene lost 6 bases and the J gene lost 1 base, with 13 bases spanning the gap. CDR3 size: 14 residues. Germline assignment: CDR1 SGHTA and CDR2 FQGNSA. The DNA for the CDR3 is TGTGCCAGCAGTTCGTTTAAGGGATCCTACGAGCAGTACTTC. Translating it yields CASSSFKGSYEQYF.

This clonotype showed up just a few times. The CDR3 coding sequence is TGTGCCAGCAGTCAACGGATCCGGGACGCCTCCTACGAGCAGTACTTC. Translated, it gives CASSQRIRDASYEQYF. The chain joins TRBV13 to TRBJ2-7; either TRBD1 or TRBD2 may supply D (5 bases each). CDR1 is PRHDT and CDR2 is FYEKMQ in the germline V gene (reference sequence). V shed 6 bases and J shed 0 bases, with 18 bases lying between them. The CDR3 consists of 16 residues.

This clonotype appeared many times. This chain connects TRBV20-1 to TRBJ2-1; D is ambiguous. Germline assignment: CDR1 DFQATT and CDR2 SNEGSKA (reference sequence). Trimming removed 0 bases from V and 8 bases from J, with 11 bases in between. The CDR3 loop spans 13 amino acids. The CDR3 is CSARDSALYEQFF. CDR3 coding DNA: TGCAGTGCTAGAGATTCTGCTCTGTATGAGCAGTTCTTC.

J is TRBJ2-1 and V is TRBV29-1; D is perhaps TRBD1 (6 bases). Trimming took off 0 bases at V and 1 base at J, with 13 bases between the two ends. This CDR3 has 16 amino acids. Germline assignment: CDR1 SQVTM and CDR2 ANQGSEA. The DNA of the CDR3 is TGCAGCGTTGAAGATCCCACCACAGGGTCCTACAATGAGCAGTTCTTC. It encodes CSVEDPTTGSYNEQFF.

Concerning this clonotype: This sequence may be a read error, since a much larger clone differs from it by one base. The J gene is TRBJ2-3, the V gene TRBV9; possibly TRBD2 for D (6 bases). The CDR3 covers 15 residues. The germline V gene encodes CDR1 SGDLS and CDR2 YYNGEE. CDR3 in amino acids: CASSVAPGLTDAQYF. The CDR3 DNA follows: TGTGCCAGCAGCGTAGCTCCGGGACTCACAGATGCGCAGTATTTT.

This clonotype was counted at least ten times. This chain connects TRBV19 to TRBJ2-7; 8 bases are shared with TRBD1. The CDR3 runs 15 residues. Germline CDR1 is LNHDA and CDR2 is SQIVND (reference sequence). V lost 7 bases to trimming and J lost 0 bases; unmatched junction nucleotides: 8. The CDR3 loop is CASNIGTGTSYEQYF. CDR3 sequence (DNA): TGTGCCAGTAACATTGGGACAGGAACCTCCTACGAGCAGTACTTC.